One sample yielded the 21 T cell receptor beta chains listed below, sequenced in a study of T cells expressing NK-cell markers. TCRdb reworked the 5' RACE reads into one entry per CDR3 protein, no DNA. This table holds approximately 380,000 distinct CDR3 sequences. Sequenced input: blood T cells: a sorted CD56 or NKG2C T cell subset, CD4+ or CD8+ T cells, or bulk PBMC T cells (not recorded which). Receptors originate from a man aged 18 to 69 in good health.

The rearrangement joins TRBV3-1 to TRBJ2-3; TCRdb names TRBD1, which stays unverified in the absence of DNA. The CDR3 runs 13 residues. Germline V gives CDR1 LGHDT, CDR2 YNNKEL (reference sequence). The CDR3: CASRGQGRNTQYF.

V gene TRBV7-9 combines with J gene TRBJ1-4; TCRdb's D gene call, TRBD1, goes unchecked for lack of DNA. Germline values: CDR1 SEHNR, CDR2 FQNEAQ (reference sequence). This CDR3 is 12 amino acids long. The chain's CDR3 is CAGGGTNEKLFF.

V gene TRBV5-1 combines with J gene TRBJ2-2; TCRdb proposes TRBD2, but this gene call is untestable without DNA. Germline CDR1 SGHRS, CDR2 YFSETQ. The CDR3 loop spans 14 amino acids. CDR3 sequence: CASKGQWASGELFF.

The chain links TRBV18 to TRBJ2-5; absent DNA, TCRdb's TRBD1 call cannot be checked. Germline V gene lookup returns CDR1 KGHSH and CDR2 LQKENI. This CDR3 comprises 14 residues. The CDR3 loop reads CASSPGEVLETQYF.

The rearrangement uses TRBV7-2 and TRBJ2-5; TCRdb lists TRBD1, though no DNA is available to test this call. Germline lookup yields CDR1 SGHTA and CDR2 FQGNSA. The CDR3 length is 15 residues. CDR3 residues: CASSLAGGPRETQYF.

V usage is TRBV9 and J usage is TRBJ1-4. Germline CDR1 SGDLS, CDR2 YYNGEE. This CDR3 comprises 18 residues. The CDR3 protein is CASSVSPPQGLYNEKLFF.

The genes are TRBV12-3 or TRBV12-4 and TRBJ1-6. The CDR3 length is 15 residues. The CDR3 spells CASSEQSSYNSPLHF.

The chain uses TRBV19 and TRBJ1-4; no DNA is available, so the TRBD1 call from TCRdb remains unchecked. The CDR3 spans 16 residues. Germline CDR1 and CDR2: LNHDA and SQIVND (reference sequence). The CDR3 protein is CASSPLQGGLGEKLFF.

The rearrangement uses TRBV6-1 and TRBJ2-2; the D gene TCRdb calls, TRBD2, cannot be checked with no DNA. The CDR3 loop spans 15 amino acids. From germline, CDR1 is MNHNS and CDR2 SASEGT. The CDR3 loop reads CASQTSGGSTGELFF.

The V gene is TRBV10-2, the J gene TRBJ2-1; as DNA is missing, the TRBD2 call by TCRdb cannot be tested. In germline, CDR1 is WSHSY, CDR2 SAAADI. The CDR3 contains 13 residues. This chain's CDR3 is CASRSSGGGEQFF.

CDR3 residues: CASSFGTAITEAFF. This chain connects TRBV5-1 to TRBJ1-1; with no DNA, the TCRdb D assignment of TRBD1 cannot be verified. Germline V gene sequence: CDR1 SGHRS, CDR2 YFSETQ. This CDR3 is built from 14 residues.

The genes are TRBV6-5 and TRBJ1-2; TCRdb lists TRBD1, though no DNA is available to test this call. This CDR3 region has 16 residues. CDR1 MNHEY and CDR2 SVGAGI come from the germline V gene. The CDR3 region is CASSYSPGQGLNGYTF.

CDR3 sequence: CASRYENSYNSPLHF. V and J are TRBV6-5 and TRBJ1-6. There are 15 residues in the CDR3. Germline CDR1 and CDR2: MNHEY and SVGAGI.

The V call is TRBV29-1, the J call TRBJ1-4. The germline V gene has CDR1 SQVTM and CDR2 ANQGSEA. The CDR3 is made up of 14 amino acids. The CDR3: CSAFSLGSNEKLFF.

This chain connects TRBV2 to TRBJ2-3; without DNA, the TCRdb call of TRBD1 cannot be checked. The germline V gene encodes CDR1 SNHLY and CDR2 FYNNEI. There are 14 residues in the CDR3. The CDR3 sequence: CASSDTGPGSTQYF.

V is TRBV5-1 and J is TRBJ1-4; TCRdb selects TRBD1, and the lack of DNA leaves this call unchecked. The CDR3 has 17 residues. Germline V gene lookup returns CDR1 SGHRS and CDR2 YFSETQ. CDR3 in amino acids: CASSSGQGWATNEKLFF.

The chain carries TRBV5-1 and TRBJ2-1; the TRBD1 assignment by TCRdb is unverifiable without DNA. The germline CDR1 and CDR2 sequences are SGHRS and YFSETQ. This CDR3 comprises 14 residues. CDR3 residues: CASSRGGRSWEQFF.

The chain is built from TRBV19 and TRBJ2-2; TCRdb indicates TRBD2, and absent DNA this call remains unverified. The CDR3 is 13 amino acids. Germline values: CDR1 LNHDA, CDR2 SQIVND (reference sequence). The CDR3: CASKGRNTGELFF.

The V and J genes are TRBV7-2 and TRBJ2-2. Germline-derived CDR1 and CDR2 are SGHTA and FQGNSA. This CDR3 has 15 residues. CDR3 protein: CASSSDTWDTGELFF. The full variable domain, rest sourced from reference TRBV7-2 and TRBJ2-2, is GAGVSQSPSNKVTEKGKDVELRCDPISGHTALYWYRQSLGQGLEFLIYFQGNSAPDKSGLPSDRFSAERTGGSVSTLTIQRTQQEDSAVYLCASSSDTWDTGELFFGEGSRLTVL.

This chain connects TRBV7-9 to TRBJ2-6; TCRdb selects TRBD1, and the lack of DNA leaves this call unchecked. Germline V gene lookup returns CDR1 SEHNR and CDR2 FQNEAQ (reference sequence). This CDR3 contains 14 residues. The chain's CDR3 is CASSPPTGANVLTF. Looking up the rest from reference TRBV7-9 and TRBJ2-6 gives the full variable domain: DTGVSQNPRHKITKRGQNVTFRCDPISEHNRLYWYRQTLGQGPEFLTYFQNEAQLEKSRLLSDRFSAERPKGSFSTLEIQRTEQGDSAMYLCASSPPTGANVLTFGAGSRLTVL.

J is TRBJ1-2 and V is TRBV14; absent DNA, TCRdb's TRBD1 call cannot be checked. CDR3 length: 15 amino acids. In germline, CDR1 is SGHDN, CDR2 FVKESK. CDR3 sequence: CASSQTGRKNYGYTF. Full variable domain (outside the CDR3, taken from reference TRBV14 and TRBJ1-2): EAGVTQFPSHSVIEKGQTVTLRCDPISGHDNLYWYRRVMGKEIKFLLHFVKESKQDESGMPNNRFLAERTGGTYSTLKVQPAELEDSGVYFCASSQTGRKNYGYTFGSGTRLTVV.